This TCR beta chain was recovered during a study of T cell repertoires and HLA-DP antigens. Study details: CD4+ T cells were cocultured with HeLa cells expressing HLA-DP. One alloantigen had 9 to 11 groove amino acid differences from self, the other one. Study-wide findings and caveats: Against one allele, clones undetected before culture averaged roughly 35%; against the other, roughly 50%. Naive and memory CD4+ repertoires were not analysed separately.

Generated by immunoSEQ multiplex PCR, the TCRdb table keeps only in-frame clones and is missing some. Of around 100,000 clones in the sample, 80% to 95% were seen once. This CDR3 comprises 16 residues. Germline V gene lookup returns CDR1 SGHRS and CDR2 YFSETQ. The V and J ends lost 0 bases and 4 bases respectively, with 11 bases between them. As to this clone: Antigen specificity is unknown.

Sequencing was performed on CD4+ T cells from PBMCs. The chain links TRBV5-1 to TRBJ2-6, with D maybe TRBD2 (5 bases). The sequence derives from a woman aged 18-35 years in good health and CMV-seronegative. The CDR3 DNA sequence: TGCGCCAGCAGCTTGGAGGTGAGGGCCGGGGCCAACGTCCTGACTTTC. Protein product: CASSLEVRAGANVLTF.